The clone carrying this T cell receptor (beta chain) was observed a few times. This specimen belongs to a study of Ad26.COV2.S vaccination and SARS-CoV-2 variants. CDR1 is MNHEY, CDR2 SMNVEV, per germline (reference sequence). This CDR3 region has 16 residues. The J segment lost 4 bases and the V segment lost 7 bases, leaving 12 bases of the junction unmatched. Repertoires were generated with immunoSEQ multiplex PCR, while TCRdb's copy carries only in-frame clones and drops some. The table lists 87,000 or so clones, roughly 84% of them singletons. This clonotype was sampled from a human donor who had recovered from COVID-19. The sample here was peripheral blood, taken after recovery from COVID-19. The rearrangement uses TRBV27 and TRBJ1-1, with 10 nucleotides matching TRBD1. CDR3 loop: CASTETGGLSRTEAFF. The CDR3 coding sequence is TGTGCCAGCACCGAGACAGGGGGCCTATCTCGCACTGAAGCTTTCTTT.